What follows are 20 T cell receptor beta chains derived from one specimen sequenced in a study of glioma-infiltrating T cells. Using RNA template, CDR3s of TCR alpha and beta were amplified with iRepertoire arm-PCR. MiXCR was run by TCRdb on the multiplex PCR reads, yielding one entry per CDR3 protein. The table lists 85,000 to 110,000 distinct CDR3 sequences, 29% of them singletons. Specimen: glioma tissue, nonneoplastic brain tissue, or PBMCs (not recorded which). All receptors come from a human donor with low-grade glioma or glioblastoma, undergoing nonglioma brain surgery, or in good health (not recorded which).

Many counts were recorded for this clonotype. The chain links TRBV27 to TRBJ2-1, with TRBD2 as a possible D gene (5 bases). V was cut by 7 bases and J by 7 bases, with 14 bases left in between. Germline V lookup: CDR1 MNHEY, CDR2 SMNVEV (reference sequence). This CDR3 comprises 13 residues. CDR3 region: CASTMYRGNEQFF. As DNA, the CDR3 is TGTGCCAGCACCATGTACAGAGGGAATGAGCAGTTCTTC.

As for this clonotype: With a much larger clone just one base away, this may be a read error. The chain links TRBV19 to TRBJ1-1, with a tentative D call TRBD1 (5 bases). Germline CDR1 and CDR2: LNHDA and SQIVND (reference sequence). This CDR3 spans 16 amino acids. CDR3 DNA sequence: TGTGCCAGTAGCTGGCCAAGAGGGGTCCCGAACACTGAAGCTTCCTTT. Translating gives CASSWPRGVPNTEASF.

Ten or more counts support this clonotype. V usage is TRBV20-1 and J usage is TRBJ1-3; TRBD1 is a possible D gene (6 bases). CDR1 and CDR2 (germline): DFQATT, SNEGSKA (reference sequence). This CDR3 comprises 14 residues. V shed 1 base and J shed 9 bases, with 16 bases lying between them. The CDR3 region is CSARAGTMMGTIYF. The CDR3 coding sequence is TGCAGTGCTAGAGCGGGGACAATGATGGGCACCATATATTTT.

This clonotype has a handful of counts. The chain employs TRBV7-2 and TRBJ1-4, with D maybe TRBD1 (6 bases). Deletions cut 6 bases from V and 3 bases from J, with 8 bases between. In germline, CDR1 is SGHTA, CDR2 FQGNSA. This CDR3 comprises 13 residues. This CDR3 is CASRTGPNEKLFF. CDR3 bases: TGTGCCAGCAGAACAGGGCCTAATGAAAAACTGTTTTTT.

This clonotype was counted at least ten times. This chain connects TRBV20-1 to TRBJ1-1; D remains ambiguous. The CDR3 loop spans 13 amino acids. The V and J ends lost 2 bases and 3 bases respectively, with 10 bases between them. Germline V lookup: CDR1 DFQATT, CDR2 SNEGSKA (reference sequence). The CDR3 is CSARWGGDTEAFF. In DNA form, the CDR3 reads TGCAGTGCTAGATGGGGAGGCGACACTGAAGCTTTCTTT.

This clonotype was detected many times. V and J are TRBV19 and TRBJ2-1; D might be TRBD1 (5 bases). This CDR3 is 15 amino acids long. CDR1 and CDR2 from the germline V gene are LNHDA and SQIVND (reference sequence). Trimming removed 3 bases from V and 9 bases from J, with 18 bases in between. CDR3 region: CASSIMSGARGEQFF. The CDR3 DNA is TGTGCCAGTAGTATCATGAGTGGGGCGCGAGGTGAGCAGTTCTTC.

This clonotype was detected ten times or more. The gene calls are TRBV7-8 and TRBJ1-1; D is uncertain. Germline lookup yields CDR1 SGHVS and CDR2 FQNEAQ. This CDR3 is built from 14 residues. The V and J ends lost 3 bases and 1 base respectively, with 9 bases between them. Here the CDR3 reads CASSFNPPNTEAFF. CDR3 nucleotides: TGTGCCAGCAGCTTTAATCCCCCGAACACTGAAGCTTTCTTT.

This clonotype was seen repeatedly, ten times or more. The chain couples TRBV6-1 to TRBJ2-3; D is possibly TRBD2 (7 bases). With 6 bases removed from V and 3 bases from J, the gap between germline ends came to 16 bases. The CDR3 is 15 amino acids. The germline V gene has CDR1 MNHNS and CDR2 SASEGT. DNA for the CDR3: TGTGCCAGCAGAAGAGGGGCGGGGGCAACAGATACGCAGTATTTT. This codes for CASRRGAGATDTQYF.

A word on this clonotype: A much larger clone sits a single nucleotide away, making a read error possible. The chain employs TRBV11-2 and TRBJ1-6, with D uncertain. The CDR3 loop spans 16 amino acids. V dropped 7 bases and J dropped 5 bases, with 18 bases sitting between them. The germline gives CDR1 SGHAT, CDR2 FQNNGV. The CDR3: CASNSKYQADNSPLHF. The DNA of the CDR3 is TGTGCCAGCAACTCCAAATATCAGGCGGATAATTCACCCCTCCACTTT.

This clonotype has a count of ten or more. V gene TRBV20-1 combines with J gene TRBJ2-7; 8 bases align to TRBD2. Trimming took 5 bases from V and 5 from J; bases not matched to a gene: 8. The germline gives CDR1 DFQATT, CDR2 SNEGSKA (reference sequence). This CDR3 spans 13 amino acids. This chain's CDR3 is CSAPPGGKDEQYF. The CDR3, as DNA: TGCAGTGCTCCCCCGGGGGGGAAAGACGAGCAGTACTTC.

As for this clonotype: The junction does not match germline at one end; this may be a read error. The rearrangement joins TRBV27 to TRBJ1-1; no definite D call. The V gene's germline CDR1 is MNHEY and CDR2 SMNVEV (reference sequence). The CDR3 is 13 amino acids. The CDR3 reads CASSFSGFTEAFF. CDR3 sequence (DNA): TGTGCCAGCAGTTTTAGCGGTTTCACTGAGGCTTTCTTT.

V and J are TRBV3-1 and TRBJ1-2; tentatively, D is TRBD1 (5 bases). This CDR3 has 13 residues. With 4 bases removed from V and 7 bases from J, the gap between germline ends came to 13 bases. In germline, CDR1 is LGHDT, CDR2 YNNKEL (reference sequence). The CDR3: CASSPGQGSGYTF. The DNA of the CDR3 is TGTGCCAGCAGCCCGGGGCAGGGAAGTGGCTACACCTTC.

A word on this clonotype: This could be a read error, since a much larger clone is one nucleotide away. CDR3 nucleotide sequence: TGTGCCAGCATCCATCCCCGGGGGCCCCAAGAGACCCAGTACTTC. This sequence encodes CASIHPRGPQETQYF. The chain links TRBV28 to TRBJ2-5; D is perhaps TRBD1 or TRBD2 (6 bases each). The CDR3 loop spans 15 amino acids. V lost 7 bases, J lost 1 base, and 16 bases lay in between. CDR1 MDHEN and CDR2 SYDVKM come from the germline V gene. Supplemented by reference TRBV28 and TRBJ2-5, the full variable domain reads DVKVTQSSRYLVKRTGEKVFLECVQDMDHENMFWYRQDPGLGLRLIYFSYDVKMKEKGDIPEGYSVSREKKERFSLILESASTNQTSMYLCASIHPRGPQETQYFGPGTRLLVL.

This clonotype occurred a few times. The CDR3 sequence is CATSAGQLNQPQHF. CDR3 coding DNA: TGTGCCACCAGTGCAGGGCAGCTAAATCAGCCCCAGCATTTT. The chain joins TRBV24-1 to TRBJ1-5; D might be TRBD1 (5 bases). The germline V and J ends were trimmed by 5 bases and 4 bases, with 11 bases remaining between them. Germline V lookup: CDR1 KGHDR, CDR2 SFDVKD. The CDR3 is 14 residues long.

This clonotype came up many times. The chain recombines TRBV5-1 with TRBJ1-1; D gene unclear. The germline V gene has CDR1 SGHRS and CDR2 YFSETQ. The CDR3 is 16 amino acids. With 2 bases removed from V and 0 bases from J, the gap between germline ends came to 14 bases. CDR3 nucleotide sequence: TGCGCCAGCAGCTTTGGGAGTAGAATTATGAACACTGAAGCTTTCTTT. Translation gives CASSFGSRIMNTEAFF.

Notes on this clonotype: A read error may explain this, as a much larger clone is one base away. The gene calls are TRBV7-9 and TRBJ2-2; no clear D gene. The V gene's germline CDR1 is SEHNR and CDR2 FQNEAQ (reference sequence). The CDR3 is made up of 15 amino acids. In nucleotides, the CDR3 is TGTGCCCGCAGCTTCGGCAGCGCGAACACCGGGGAGCTGTTTTTT. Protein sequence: CARSFGSANTGELFF.

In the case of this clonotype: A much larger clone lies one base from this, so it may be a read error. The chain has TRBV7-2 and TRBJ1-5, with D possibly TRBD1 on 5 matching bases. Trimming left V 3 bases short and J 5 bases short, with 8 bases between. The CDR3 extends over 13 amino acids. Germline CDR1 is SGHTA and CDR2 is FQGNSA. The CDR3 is CASSFDRHQPQHF. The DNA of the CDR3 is TGTGCCAGCAGCTTCGACAGACATCAGCCCCAGCATTTT.

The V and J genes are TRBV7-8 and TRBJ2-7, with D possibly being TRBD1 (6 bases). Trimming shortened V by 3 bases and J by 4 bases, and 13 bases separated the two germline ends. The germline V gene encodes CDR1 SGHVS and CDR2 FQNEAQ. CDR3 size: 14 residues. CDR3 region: CASSLGTRVYEQYF. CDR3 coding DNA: TGTGCCAGCAGCTTGGGGACAAGAGTGTACGAGCAGTACTTC.

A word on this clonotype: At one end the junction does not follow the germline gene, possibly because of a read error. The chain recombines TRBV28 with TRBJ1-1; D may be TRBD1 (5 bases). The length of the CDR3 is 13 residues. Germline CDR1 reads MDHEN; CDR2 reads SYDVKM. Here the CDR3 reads CASSFRAVTEDFF. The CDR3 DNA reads TGTGCCAGCAGTTTCAGGGCCGTCACTGAAGATTTCTTT.

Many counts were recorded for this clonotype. The CDR3 sequence is CASSAGLNYGYTF. CDR3 sequence (DNA): TGTGCCAGCAGTGCGGGCCTTAACTATGGCTACACCTTC. The chain combines TRBV28 with TRBJ1-2, with unresolved D. The CDR3 is made up of 13 amino acids. CDR1 and CDR2 (germline): MDHEN, SYDVKM. V dropped 5 bases and J dropped 1 base, with 8 bases sitting between them.